A single T cell receptor beta chain is shown here with its context. The CDR3 sequence is 16 residues long. Trimming took off 2 bases at V and 0 bases at J, with 11 bases between the two ends. Per the germline V gene, CDR1 is KGHSH and CDR2 is LQKENI. The data stem from a study of T cell responses to AZD1222 COVID-19 vaccine. Here immunoSEQ multiplex PCR was the method, and the copy in TCRdb shows in-frame clones only, minus some. The table shows some 150,000 clones, with 80% to 95% occurring only once. This TCR was sampled from an adult who received the AZD1222 COVID-19 vaccine. Sequences were derived from peripheral blood, sampled 28 days after the second AZD1222 dose. This chain uses TRBV18 with TRBJ2-1; D uncertain. The CDR3 DNA reads TGTGCCAGCTCACCAGGCAGCCCTAGCTCCTACAATGAGCAGTTCTTC. This sequence encodes CASSPGSPSSYNEQFF.